This TCR beta chain was captured by sequencing in a study of blood T cell repertoires in COVID-19. About the study: PBMCs, B-cell-depleted T cells, or T cells were the source of the cDNA or gDNA that made up the material.

Measured with immunoSEQ multiplex PCR; TCRdb has only the in-frame clones, and not every one. Here the sample spans roughly 260,000 clones, about 90% being singletons. Germline CDR1 is SQVTM and CDR2 is ANQGSEA. The CDR3 covers 13 residues. Germline trimming cut 5 bases from V and 7 bases from J; bases unmatched to any gene: 8. Clinical histories supplied by participants themselves formed the basis of cohort assignment. The specimen was PBMCs or T cells enriched from blood (not recorded which). The chain joins TRBV29-1 to TRBJ1-1; TRBD1 aligns across 9 bases. The sequence was collected from a woman in her twenties or thirties with acute COVID-19. CDR3 loop: CSVRGTGMGEAFF. The DNA for the CDR3 is TGCAGCGTTAGGGGGACAGGGATGGGTGAAGCTTTCTTT.